This section outlines one T cell receptor beta chain sequence together with its context. This clone's antigen is unknown. Per-nucleotide qualities are absent, and no much larger clonotype sits a single base away. To estimate absolute template abundance from read counts, synthetic TCR analog templates were spiked into each PCR. TCRbeta CDR3 regions were amplified from genomic DNA with bias-controlled V and J gene primers using the immunoSEQ assay. Sequencing of rearranged TCRbeta segments was done at approximately 20X coverage. The paper's data handling went like this. Clustering was used to correct sequencing errors, and CDR3s were annotated against IMGT to assign V, D and J genes. Downstream analyses used only productive TCRbeta rearrangements, leaving out any out-of-frame or stop-codon sequences. To compute clonality, Shannon entropy was normalized by the log of the number of unique productive sequences and then subtracted from one. Fisher's exact test with Benjamini-Hochberg correction, at a threshold of adjusted p below 0.01, was used to find clones that differed between time points or between blood and tumor. Held by TCRdb, this immuneACCESS table contains in-frame sequences only and omits some clones. Under half of the omission traces to an unresolved V gene where checked; the cause of the rest is unknown. That table furnishes V, J and clone size, whereas the DNA furnished D and trimming. Here the sample has 100,000 or so clones; 91% occur a single time. The ten largest make up approximately 1% of the sample.

This record belongs to a study of PD-L1 blockade in urothelial cancer listed by TCRdb under 2017. Context from the whole study: Every patient began therapy around 2014 and was given atezolizumab 1,200 mg intravenously every 3 weeks. About nine tenths of the roughly 29 patients were identified as males with urothelial cancer of bladder origin, and a prior smoking history was reported by 18 of 29 patients. Patients had an ECOG performance status of 0 or 1 and had received between 0 and 3 prior chemotherapy regimens. Blood samples were analyzed at 3 weeks after treatment start (second dose) and at 6 weeks after treatment start. A median of about 150,000 T cells and tens of thousands of unique TCRs was obtained from blood samples, and a median clonality of 0.080 was observed. An exploratory multi-omic analysis was conducted of the somatic, immune and clinical correlates of response to PD-L1 blockade with atezolizumab in urothelial cancer. Pretreatment tumor samples, along with matched peripheral blood collected serially before and after atezolizumab treatment, underwent TCR sequencing. Durable clinical benefit was defined as a progression-free survival longer than 6 months, and TCR features were additionally tested against progression-free survival and overall survival. Whole exome sequencing and RNA sequencing of pretreatment tumors were performed alongside TCR sequencing in the same patients. Durable clinical benefit was achieved by nine patients but not by the remaining 20. Some 30 patients had pretreatment blood TCR-seq, about 25 had at least one posttreatment blood collection, and about 25 had tumor TCR-seq.

General conclusions and limits of the study: A pretreatment peripheral blood TCR clonality below the median was linked to improved progression-free and overall survival. At 3 weeks after the start of treatment, tumor-associated TCR clones in peripheral blood had expanded more in patients with durable benefit (n ≈ 20, p = 0.022). Because the sample size was small (n ≈ 27) and many exploratory analyses were performed, the results are intended to be hypothesis-generating.

A total of 25 to 30 patients with locally advanced or metastatic urothelial carcinoma, treated at Memorial Sloan Kettering on a trial protocol, made up the cohort. Peripheral blood mononuclear cells were collected pretreatment and during treatment, with between 1 and 8 total time points per patient. The Qiagen DNeasy Blood extraction kit was used to purify genomic DNA from total PBMCs and tumor samples. Collected pretreatment and during treatment, PBMCs were isolated and stored as previously described. The CDR3 measures 14 amino acids from cysteine to phenylalanine. CDR3 DNA only is kept here, 42 bases in frame from base 1. The germline V gene supplies CDR1 SGDLS and CDR2 YYNGEE. The trim is 0 bases for V and 1 base for J, with a gap of 4 bases between the germline ends.

This receptor was obtained from a woman older than 75 with urothelial cancer. Recombination joined TRBV9 with TRBJ2-2, with an unclear D gene assignment. The sample consisted of PBMCs, taken around atezolizumab (anti-PD-L1) treatment. The CDR3 here reads CASSVGVNTGELFF. The DNA is TGTGCCAGCAGCGTAGGAGTGAACACCGGGGAGCTGTTTTTT.